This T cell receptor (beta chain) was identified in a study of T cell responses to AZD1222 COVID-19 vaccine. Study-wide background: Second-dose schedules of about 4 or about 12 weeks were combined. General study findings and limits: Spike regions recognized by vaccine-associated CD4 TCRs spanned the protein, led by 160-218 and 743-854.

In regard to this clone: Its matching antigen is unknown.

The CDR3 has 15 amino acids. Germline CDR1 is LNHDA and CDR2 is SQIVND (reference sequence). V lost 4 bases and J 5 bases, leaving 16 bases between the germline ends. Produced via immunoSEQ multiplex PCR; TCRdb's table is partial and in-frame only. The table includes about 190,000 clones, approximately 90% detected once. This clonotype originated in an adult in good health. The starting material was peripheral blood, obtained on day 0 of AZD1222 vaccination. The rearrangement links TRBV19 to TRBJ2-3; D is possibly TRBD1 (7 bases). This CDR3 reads CASSRQGGIVDTQYF. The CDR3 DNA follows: TGTGCCAGTAGTAGGCAGGGGGGTATCGTAGATACGCAGTATTTT.